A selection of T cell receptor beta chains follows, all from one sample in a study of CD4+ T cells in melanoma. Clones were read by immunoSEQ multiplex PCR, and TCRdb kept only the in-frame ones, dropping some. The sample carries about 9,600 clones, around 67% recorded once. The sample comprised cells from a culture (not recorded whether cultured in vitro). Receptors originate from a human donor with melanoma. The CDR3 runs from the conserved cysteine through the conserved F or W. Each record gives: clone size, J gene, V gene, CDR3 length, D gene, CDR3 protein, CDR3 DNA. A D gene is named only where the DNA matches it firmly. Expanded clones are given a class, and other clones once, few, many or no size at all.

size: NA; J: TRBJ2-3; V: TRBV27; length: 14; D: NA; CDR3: CASSLSPRGDTQYF; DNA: TGTGCCAGCAGTTTATCGCCCAGGGGAGATACGCAGTATTTT
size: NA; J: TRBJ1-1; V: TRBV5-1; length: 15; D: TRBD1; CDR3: CASSWDRGMNTEAFF; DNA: TGCGCCAGCAGCTGGGACAGGGGGATGAACACTGAAGCTTTCTTT
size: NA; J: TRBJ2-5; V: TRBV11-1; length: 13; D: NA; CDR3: CASSFGQQETQYF; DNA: TGTGCCAGCAGCTTCGGACAACAAGAGACCCAGTACTTC
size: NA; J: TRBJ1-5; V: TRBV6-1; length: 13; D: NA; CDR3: CASSEVQNQPQHF; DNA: TGTGCCAGCAGTGAAGTCCAGAATCAGCCCCAGCATTTT
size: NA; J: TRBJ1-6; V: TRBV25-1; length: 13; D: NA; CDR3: CASSGWDNSPLHF; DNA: TGTGCCAGCAGTGGATGGGATAATTCACCCCTCCACTTT
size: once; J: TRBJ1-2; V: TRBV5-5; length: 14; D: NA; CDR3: CASSLAPGIYGYTF; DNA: TGTGCCAGCAGCTTGGCTCCGGGGATCTATGGCTACACCTTC
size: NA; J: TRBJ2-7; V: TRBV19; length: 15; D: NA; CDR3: CASSIEGTGPYEQYF; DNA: TGTGCCAGTAGTATAGAAGGGACCGGCCCCTACGAGCAGTACTTC
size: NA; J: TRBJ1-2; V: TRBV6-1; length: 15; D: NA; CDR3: CASSEGEGTGYGYTF; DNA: TGTGCCAGCAGTGAAGGGGAGGGGACCGGCTATGGCTACACCTTC
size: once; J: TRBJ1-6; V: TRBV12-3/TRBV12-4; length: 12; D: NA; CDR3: CASSFGNSPLHF; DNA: TGTGCCAGCAGTTTCGGGAATTCACCCCTCCACTTT
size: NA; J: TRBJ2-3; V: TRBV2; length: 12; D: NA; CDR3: CASIRATDTQYF; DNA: TGTGCCAGCATAAGAGCCACAGATACGCAGTATTTT
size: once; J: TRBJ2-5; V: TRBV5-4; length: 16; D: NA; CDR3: CASSLRGGSVRETQYF; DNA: TGTGCCAGCAGCTTGAGGGGGGGGAGTGTACGAGAGACCCAGTACTTC
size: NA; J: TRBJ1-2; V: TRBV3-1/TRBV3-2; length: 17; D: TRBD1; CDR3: CASSQEGTGAWGYGYTF; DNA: TGTGCCAGCAGCCAAGAAGGGACAGGGGCGTGGGGCTATGGCTACACCTTC
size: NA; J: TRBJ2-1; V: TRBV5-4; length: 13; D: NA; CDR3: CASSLTHRNEQFF; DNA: TGTGCCAGCAGCTTGACACACAGAAATGAGCAGTTCTTC
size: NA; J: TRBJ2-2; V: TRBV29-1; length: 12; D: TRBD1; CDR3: CSSYRGSGELFF; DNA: TGCAGCTCTTACAGGGGATCCGGGGAGCTGTTTTTT
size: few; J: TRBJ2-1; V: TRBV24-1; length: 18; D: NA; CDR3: CATSAAGEGGGSYNEQFF; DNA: TGTGCCACCAGTGCCGCAGGAGAGGGAGGGGGCTCCTACAATGAGCAGTTCTTC
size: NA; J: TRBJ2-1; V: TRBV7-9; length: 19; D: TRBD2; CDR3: CASSLAGTSGGPRGNEQFF; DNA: TGTGCCAGCAGCTTAGCCGGGACTAGCGGGGGACCGAGGGGCAATGAGCAGTTCTTC
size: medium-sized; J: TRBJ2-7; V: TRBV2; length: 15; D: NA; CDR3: CASSTEATHRNEQYF; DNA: TGTGCCAGCAGTACGGAGGCTACCCATCGCAATGAGCAGTACTTC
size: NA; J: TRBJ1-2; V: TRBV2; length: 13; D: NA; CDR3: CASNPRGSGGYTF; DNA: TGTGCCAGCAACCCAAGGGGTTCTGGTGGCTACACCTTC
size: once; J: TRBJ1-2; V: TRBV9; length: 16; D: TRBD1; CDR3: CASSARGTGSSYGYTF; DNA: TGTGCCAGCAGCGCCCGAGGGACAGGGAGCTCCTATGGCTACACCTTC
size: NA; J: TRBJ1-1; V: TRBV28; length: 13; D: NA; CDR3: CASSPTFNTEAFF; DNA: TGTGCCAGCAGTCCGACCTTTAACACTGAAGCTTTCTTT
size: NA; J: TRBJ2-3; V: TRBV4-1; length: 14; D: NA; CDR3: CASSQGQPTDTQYF; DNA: TGCGCCAGCAGCCAAGGACAGCCCACAGATACGCAGTATTTT
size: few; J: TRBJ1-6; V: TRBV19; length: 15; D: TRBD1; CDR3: CASSWDSEHNSPLHF; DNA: TGTGCCAGTAGTTGGGACAGTGAACATAATTCACCCCTCCACTTT
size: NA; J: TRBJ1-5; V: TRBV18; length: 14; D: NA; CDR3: CASSPRQGNQPQHF; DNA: TGTGCCAGCTCACCACGGCAGGGTAATCAGCCCCAGCATTTT
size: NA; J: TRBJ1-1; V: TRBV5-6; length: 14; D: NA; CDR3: CASSLAGGRAEAFF; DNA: TGTGCCAGCAGCTTGGCCGGGGGCAGAGCTGAAGCTTTCTTT
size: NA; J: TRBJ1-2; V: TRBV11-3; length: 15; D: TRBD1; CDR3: CASSQAGQFHYGYTF; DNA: TGTGCCAGCAGCCAAGCGGGACAGTTTCACTATGGCTACACCTTC
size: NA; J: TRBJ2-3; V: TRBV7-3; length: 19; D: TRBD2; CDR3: CASSLSNVAGGAVGDTQYF; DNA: TGTGCCAGCAGCTTATCAAACGTAGCGGGGGGGGCAGTGGGGGATACGCAGTATTTT
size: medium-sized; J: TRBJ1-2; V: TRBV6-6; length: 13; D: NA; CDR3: CASSYQGDYGYTF; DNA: TGTGCCAGCAGTTATCAGGGTGACTATGGCTACACCTTC
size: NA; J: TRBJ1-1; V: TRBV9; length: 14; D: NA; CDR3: CASSVPGYNTEAFF; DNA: TGTGCCAGCAGCGTTCCAGGGTATAACACTGAAGCTTTCTTT
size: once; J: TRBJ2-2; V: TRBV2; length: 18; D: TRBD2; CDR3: CASSQGGVRGGFSGELFF; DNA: TGTGCCAGCAGTCAGGGGGGGGTGCGGGGGGGCTTTTCCGGGGAGCTGTTTTTT
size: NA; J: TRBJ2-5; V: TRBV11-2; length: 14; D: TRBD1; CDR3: CASSRGQLQETQYF; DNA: TGTGCCAGCAGCCGGGGACAGCTCCAAGAGACCCAGTACTTC
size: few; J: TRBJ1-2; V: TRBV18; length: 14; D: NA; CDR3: CASSSVDSLYGYTF; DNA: TGTGCCAGCTCCTCCGTTGACAGCCTCTATGGCTACACCTTC
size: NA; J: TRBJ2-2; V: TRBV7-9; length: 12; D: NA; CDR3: CASSFYTGELFF; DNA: TGTGCCAGCAGCTTCTACACCGGGGAGCTGTTTTTT
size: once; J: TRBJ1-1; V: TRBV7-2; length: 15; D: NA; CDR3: CASSLVPTSGTEAFF; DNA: TGTGCCAGCAGCTTAGTACCCACCTCGGGCACTGAAGCTTTCTTT
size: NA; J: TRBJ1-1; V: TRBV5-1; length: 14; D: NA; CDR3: CASSLSETLRGAFF; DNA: TGCGCCAGCAGCTTGTCAGAGACCCTCCGCGGAGCTTTCTTT
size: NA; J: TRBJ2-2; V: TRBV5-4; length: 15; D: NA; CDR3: CASSFGTLDTGELFF; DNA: TGTGCCAGCAGCTTCGGGACTCTCGACACCGGGGAGCTGTTTTTT
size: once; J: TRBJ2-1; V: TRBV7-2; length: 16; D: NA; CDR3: CASSKRGFVGAHEQFF; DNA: TGTGCCAGCAGCAAAAGAGGGTTTGTGGGAGCACATGAGCAGTTCTTC
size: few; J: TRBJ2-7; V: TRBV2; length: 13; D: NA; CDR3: CASSARLGSEQYF; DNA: TGTGCCAGCAGTGCAAGACTAGGTTCCGAGCAGTACTTC
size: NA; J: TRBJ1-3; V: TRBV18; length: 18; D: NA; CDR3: CASSPTLTGSGPGNTIYF; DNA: TGTGCCAGCTCACCCACCCTGACAGGTAGCGGTCCTGGAAACACCATATATTTT
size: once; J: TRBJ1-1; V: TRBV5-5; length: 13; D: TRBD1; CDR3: CASQPGGASEAFF; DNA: TGTGCCAGCCAGCCAGGGGGCGCGTCTGAAGCTTTCTTT
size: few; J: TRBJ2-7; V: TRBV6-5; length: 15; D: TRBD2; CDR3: CASGVAGGITYEQYF; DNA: TGTGCCAGCGGAGTAGCGGGGGGTATAACCTACGAGCAGTACTTC
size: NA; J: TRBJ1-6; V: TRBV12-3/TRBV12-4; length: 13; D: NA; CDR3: CASSLKGGSPLHF; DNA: TGTGCCAGCAGTCTGAAAGGTGGTTCACCCCTCCACTTT
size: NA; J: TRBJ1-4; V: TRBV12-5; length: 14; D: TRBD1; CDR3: CASATGETNEKLFF; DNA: TGTGCTAGTGCCACAGGGGAAACTAATGAAAAACTGTTTTTT
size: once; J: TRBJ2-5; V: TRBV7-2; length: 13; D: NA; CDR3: CASSFYDEGTQYF; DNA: TGTGCCAGCAGCTTTTACGACGAGGGGACCCAGTACTTC
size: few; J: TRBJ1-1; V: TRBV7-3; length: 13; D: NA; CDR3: CASSLTGGTEAFF; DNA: TGTGCCAGCAGCTTAACGGGCGGCACTGAAGCTTTCTTT
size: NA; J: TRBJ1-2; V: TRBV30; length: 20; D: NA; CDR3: CAWSVRVAKLSINSYYGYTF; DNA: TGTGCCTGGAGTGTAAGGGTGGCTAAACTATCTATAAACAGCTACTATGGCTACACCTTC
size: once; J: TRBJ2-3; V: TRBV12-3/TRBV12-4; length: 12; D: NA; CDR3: CASSPLPDTQYF; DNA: TGTGCCAGCAGTCCCCTCCCGGATACGCAGTATTTT
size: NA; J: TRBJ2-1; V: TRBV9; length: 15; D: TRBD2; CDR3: CASSAGLAVYNEQFF; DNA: TGTGCCAGCAGCGCCGGACTAGCGGTCTACAATGAGCAGTTCTTC
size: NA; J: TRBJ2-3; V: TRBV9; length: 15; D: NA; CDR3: CASSVAPGPTDTQYF; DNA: TGTGCCAGCAGCGTAGCACCGGGACCCACAGATACGCAGTATTTT
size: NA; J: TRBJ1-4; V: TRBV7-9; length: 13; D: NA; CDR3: CASSFGRLEKLFF; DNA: TGTGCCAGCAGCTTCGGCAGGCTGGAAAAACTGTTTTTT
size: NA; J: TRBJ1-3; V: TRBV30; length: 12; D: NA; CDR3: CAWSTSGNTIYF; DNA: TGTGCCTGGAGTACCTCTGGAAACACCATATATTTT
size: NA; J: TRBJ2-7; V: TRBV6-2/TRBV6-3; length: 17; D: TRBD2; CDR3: CASSYGAAGDFSYEQYF; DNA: TGTGCCAGCAGTTACGGGGCCGCGGGGGACTTCTCCTACGAGCAGTACTTC
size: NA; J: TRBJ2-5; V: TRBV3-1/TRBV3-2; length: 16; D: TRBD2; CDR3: CASSQGTSGGMQTQYF; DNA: TGTGCCAGCAGCCAGGGGACTAGCGGAGGTATGCAGACCCAGTACTTC